Sequencing of this T cell receptor (beta chain) was carried out in a study of blood T cell repertoires in COVID-19. Study-level information: In each case, the material was cDNA or gDNA derived from T cells, B-cell-depleted T cells, or PBMCs.

In the authors' methods: Researchers report that nucleated cell counts were estimated from reference gene primer amplification. Some clones are missing from TCRdb's copy, which holds only in-frame ones; the method was immunoSEQ multiplex PCR. The DNA was the basis for D and trimming; V, J and clone size are from that table. The sample lists under 250,000 clones, around 86% seen once, with approximately 7.2% in the top ten. The germline CDR1 and CDR2 sequences are LNHDA and SQIVND (reference sequence). The length of the CDR3 is 15 residues. The V and J ends lost 4 bases and 4 bases respectively, with 14 bases between them.

Input material: peripheral blood. The receptor comes from a woman aged 70 to 79 with active or convalescent COVID-19. The V and J genes are TRBV19 and TRBJ2-1, with D possibly matching TRBD1 (5 bases). CDR3: CASSSDREYYNEQFF. The CDR3 bases are TGTGCCAGTAGTAGCGACAGAGAATATTACAATGAGCAGTTCTTC.